One sample yielded the 13 T cell receptor beta chains listed below, sequenced in a study of cytomegalovirus exposure and HLA in healthy donors. Assay: immunoSEQ multiplex PCR; the TCRdb copy retains only in-frame clones and omits some. The sample lists 80,000 or so clones, roughly 94% occurring once. Material for sequencing was PBMCs. The origin of the receptors is a woman younger than 35 in good health and CMV-seronegative.

The chain uses TRBV18 and TRBJ1-5; D gene ambiguous. Germline CDR1 KGHSH, CDR2 LQKENI. Trimming cost V 1 base and J 0 bases, with 4 bases left between them. This CDR3 comprises 14 residues. CDR3 sequence: CASSPQYSNQPQHF. The CDR3 DNA is TGTGCCAGCTCACCACAATATAGCAATCAGCCCCAGCATTTT.

V is TRBV11-2 and J is TRBJ2-3; possibly TRBD1 for D (5 bases). V shed 2 bases and J shed 0 bases, with 9 bases lying between them. Germline CDR1 SGHAT, CDR2 FQNNGV. The CDR3 spans 15 residues. CDR3 sequence: CASSLLGHSTDTQYF. The CDR3, as DNA: TGTGCCAGCAGCTTACTAGGACATAGCACAGATACGCAGTATTTT.

The chain has TRBV5-1 and TRBJ1-5; 7 bases fit TRBD1. The germline CDR1 and CDR2 sequences are SGHRS and YFSETQ. The CDR3 is 14 residues long. V lost 4 bases to trimming and J lost 6 bases; unmatched junction nucleotides: 7. DNA for the CDR3: TGCGCCAGCAGCCCAGGGGGGTTCGCTCAGCCCCAGCATTTT. It translates to CASSPGGFAQPQHF.

The chain is built from TRBV19 and TRBJ1-2; TRBD1 matches at 9 bases. J gave up 4 bases and V 2 bases, and 5 bases lay outside the gene matches. This CDR3 spans 15 amino acids. CDR1 and CDR2 (germline): LNHDA, SQIVND (reference sequence). In nucleotides, the CDR3 is TGTGCCAGTAGTATATCGGGACAGGGAGGCTATGGCTACACCTTC. Its protein product is CASSISGQGGYGYTF.

V is TRBV4-2 and J is TRBJ2-5, with 12 bases aligning to TRBD2. Trimming at V came to 1 base and at J to 5 bases, leaving 14 bases not matched to a gene. Germline assignment: CDR1 LGHNA and CDR2 YNFKEQ. The CDR3 contains 19 residues. CDR3 residues: CASSQAGAASGGASETQYF. CDR3 DNA sequence: TGTGCCAGCAGCCAAGCGGGTGCGGCTAGCGGGGGGGCAAGTGAGACCCAGTACTTC.

The rearrangement uses TRBV7-2 and TRBJ2-7; maybe TRBD1 (6 bases). V lost 6 bases and J 0 bases, leaving 15 bases between the germline ends. This CDR3 comprises 15 residues. Germline loops: CDR1 SGHTA, CDR2 FQGNSA. The CDR3 spells CASRDRQALSYEQYF. CDR3 nucleotide sequence: TGTGCCAGCAGAGATAGACAGGCACTCTCCTACGAGCAGTACTTC.

The V and J genes are TRBV28 and TRBJ2-7; 9 bases are shared with TRBD1. The germline gives CDR1 MDHEN, CDR2 SYDVKM. Trimming cost V 5 bases and J 5 bases; bases outside gene matches: 10. This CDR3 is 15 amino acids long. The CDR3 DNA reads TGTGCCAGCAGTAGAAATTCCGGGACAGGGAACGAGCAGTACTTC. It codes for CASSRNSGTGNEQYF.

The rearrangement links TRBV29-1 to TRBJ2-1; 8 bases are a match to TRBD2. The V segment lost 7 bases and the J segment 6 bases; nucleotides outside the gene matches: 8. In germline, CDR1 is SQVTM, CDR2 ANQGSEA. This CDR3 region has 13 residues. DNA for the CDR3: TGCAGCGCCACTAGCGGAGGGGGCAATGAGCAGTTCTTC. Residues: CSATSGGGNEQFF.

The CDR3 loop reads CASSSPGTSLGTDTQYF. CDR3 DNA: TGTGCCAGCAGTTCTCCCGGGACTAGTTTGGGCACAGATACGCAGTATTTT. This rearrangement joins TRBV27 to TRBJ2-3, with 8 bases identical to TRBD2. Germline values: CDR1 MNHEY, CDR2 SMNVEV (reference sequence). The V and J ends lost 4 bases and 1 base, in that order; junction bases with no gene match: 10. This CDR3 has 17 residues.

The J gene is TRBJ2-3, the V gene TRBV9; 8 bases align to TRBD2. CDR3 size: 11 residues. The V gene end was trimmed by 7 bases and the J gene end by 8 bases; junction bases not matched to a gene: 3. The germline CDR1 and CDR2 sequences are SGDLS and YYNGEE. The CDR3, as DNA: TGTGCCAGCGGCCGGGAGGGTACGCAGTATTTT. Its protein product is CASGREGTQYF. Full variable domain (rest looked up from reference TRBV9 and TRBJ2-3): DSGVTQTPKHLITATGQRVTLRCSPRSGDLSVYWYQQSLDQGLQFLIQYYNGEERAKGNILERFSAQQFPDLHSELNLSSLELGDSALYFCASGREGTQYFGPGTRLTVL.

This clone was seen only a few times. The chain carries TRBV11-2 and TRBJ1-5; TRBD1 is a possible D gene (5 bases). CDR3 length: 13 amino acids. Trimming pared 5 bases from V and 7 bases from J, leaving 12 bases between. CDR1 SGHAT and CDR2 FQNNGV come from the germline V gene. The CDR3 is CASSQGVRQPQHF. DNA for the CDR3: TGTGCCAGCAGCCAAGGGGTAAGACAGCCCCAGCATTTT.

The chain has TRBV5-4 and TRBJ2-2, with no clear D. From germline, CDR1 is SGHNT and CDR2 YYREEE (reference sequence). The V and J ends lost 1 base and 2 bases respectively, with 9 bases between them. This CDR3 has 15 residues. The CDR3, as DNA: TGTGCCAGCAGCTTGAACGGTCGTAACACCGGGGAGCTGTTTTTT. As protein: CASSLNGRNTGELFF.

The chain is built from TRBV5-4 and TRBJ2-6, with 9 bases identical to TRBD1. The germline CDR1 and CDR2 sequences are SGHNT and YYREEE (reference sequence). The CDR3 totals 17 residues. Trimming at V came to 5 bases and at J to 0 bases, leaving 6 bases not matched to a gene. The CDR3 spells CASRRDRVTSGANVLTF. The CDR3 DNA follows: TGTGCCAGCAGACGGGACAGGGTTACCTCTGGGGCCAACGTCCTGACTTTC.